A single sample is the source of the 31 T cell receptor beta chains below, sequenced in a study of response to subunit inactivated influenza vaccine. TCRdb used MiXCR to reprocess the RT-PCR reads, holding one entry per CDR3 protein. This repertoire shows around 190,000 distinct CDR3 sequences, over 13% found once; its top ten account for 26%. Sample: CD8+ T cells sorted from PBMCs, taken about 5 days after vaccination. These receptors were taken from a man in his forties or fifties who received an inactivated influenza vaccine.

This clonotype was seen a few times. The V and J genes are TRBV10-3 and TRBJ1-1; TRBD1 aligns across 7 bases. The CDR3 covers 12 residues. J lost 6 bases, V lost 5 bases, and 3 bases had no gene match. The germline V gene has CDR1 ENHRY and CDR2 SYGVKD. In DNA, the CDR3 is TGTGCCATCAGTACAGGGGCTCCTGAAGCTTTCTTT. It translates to CAISTGAPEAFF.

The count of this clonotype is one. The chain has TRBV28 and TRBJ2-1; perhaps TRBD2 as D (7 bases). Trimming removed 5 bases from V and 10 bases from J, with 18 bases in between. Germline CDR1 is MDHEN and CDR2 is SYDVKM. The CDR3 is 14 residues long. CDR3 region: CASSPSGGGVEQFF. DNA of the CDR3: TGTGCCAGCAGTCCGTCGGGGGGCGGGGTGGAGCAGTTCTTC.

This clonotype showed up many times. This chain uses TRBV7-3 with TRBJ2-3; tentatively, D is TRBD2 (7 bases). Germline V gene sequence: CDR1 SGHTA, CDR2 FQGTGA. There are 15 residues in the CDR3. V was shortened by 0 bases and J by 3 bases, with 10 bases between the two germline ends. The CDR3 DNA follows: TGTGCCAGCAGCTTAACCGGGGGGCTTACAGATACGCAGTATTTT. Its protein is CASSLTGGLTDTQYF.

This clonotype was found a few times. The chain recombines TRBV9 with TRBJ1-5, with D hard to call. The CDR3 spans 14 residues. Trimming took 4 bases from V and 6 from J, leaving 14 bases between them. The germline gives CDR1 SGDLS, CDR2 YYNGEE. CDR3 sequence reads: CASSFGYGGQPQHF. As DNA, the CDR3 is TGTGCCAGCAGCTTCGGATACGGCGGTCAGCCCCAGCATTTT.

The chain has TRBV10-2 and TRBJ2-3; TRBD2 matches at 10 bases. This CDR3 contains 17 residues. The ends lost 0 bases at V and 2 bases at J; junction bases unmatched: 5. Germline lookup yields CDR1 WSHSY and CDR2 SAAADI. The CDR3 here is CASSESASGGPTDTQYF. CDR3 sequence (DNA): TGCGCCAGCAGTGAGTCGGCTAGCGGGGGCCCCACAGATACGCAGTATTTT.

The CDR3 protein is CASGRLGEETQYF. CDR3 coding DNA: TGTGCCAGCGGACGACTAGGCGAAGAGACCCAGTACTTC. This sequence joins TRBV28 and TRBJ2-5; D perhaps matches TRBD2 (6 bases). This CDR3 has 13 residues. Germline CDR1 MDHEN, CDR2 SYDVKM. The V end was cut by 8 bases, the J end by 3 bases, with 13 bases between.

This clonotype was detected a few times. The CDR3 region is CASSGVRATEAFF. CDR3 bases: TGTGCCAGCAGCGGCGTTAGGGCCACTGAAGCTTTCTTT. This chain links TRBV27 with TRBJ1-1, with no clear D. This CDR3 has 13 amino acids. The germline gives CDR1 MNHEY, CDR2 SMNVEV (reference sequence). V lost 6 bases and J 4 bases, leaving 12 bases between the germline ends.

This clonotype was observed a few times. For the CDR3, the DNA is TGTGCCAGCAGCCTGGACGGCAGCAATTCACCCCTCCACTTT. Its protein is CASSLDGSNSPLHF. The chain couples TRBV12-3 or TRBV12-4 to TRBJ1-6; unclear D gene. V was cut by 6 bases and J by 7 bases, with 13 bases left in between. The CDR3 extends over 14 amino acids.

Only a few counts were recorded for this clonotype. The V and J genes are TRBV30 and TRBJ2-1; D is possibly TRBD2 (5 bases). Trimming took 4 bases from V and 6 from J, leaving 16 bases between them. Germline V CDR1 and CDR2: GTSNPN, SVGIG (reference sequence). The CDR3 sequence is 14 residues long. Here the CDR3 DNA reads TGTGCCTGGAACTACGGTGGGAGTGGCAATGAGCAGTTCTTC. Amino acids: CAWNYGGSGNEQFF.

CDR3 sequence reads: CASSLTGTYSPLHF. CDR3 bases: TGTGCCAGCAGCCTGACAGGGACATATTCACCCCTCCACTTT. This chain joins TRBV12-3 or TRBV12-4 and TRBJ1-6; TRBD1 agrees at 7 bases. The V segment lost 6 bases and the J segment 8 bases; nucleotides outside the gene matches: 7. The CDR3 sequence is 14 residues long.

This clonotype has ten or more counts. The genes are TRBV28 and TRBJ2-3; no reliable D call. Trimming cost V 0 bases and J 4 bases, with 2 bases left between them. Looked up from germline, CDR1 is MDHEN and CDR2 is SYDVKM. The CDR3 loop spans 12 amino acids. CDR3 residues: CASSLWADTQYF. CDR3 nucleotides: TGTGCCAGCAGTTTATGGGCAGATACGCAGTATTTT.

This clonotype was counted only a few times. The V gene is TRBV4-3, the J gene TRBJ1-6; D not resolved. The CDR3 covers 16 residues. Trimming stripped 4 bases from V and 5 bases from J, with 15 bases between. Germline loops: CDR1 LGHNA, CDR2 YSLEER. CDR3 region: CASSPSSTPHNSPLHF. The CDR3 DNA is TGCGCCAGCAGCCCCTCCTCGACACCCCATAATTCACCCCTCCACTTT.

In this sample, this clonotype turned up a few times. The chain joins TRBV7-9 to TRBJ1-5; D is possibly TRBD1 (5 bases). CDR3 length: 13 residues. With 5 bases removed from V and 9 bases from J, the gap between germline ends came to 14 bases. Germline values: CDR1 SEHNR, CDR2 FQNEAQ (reference sequence). This CDR3 is CASSPRGQGPQHF. The CDR3 DNA sequence: TGTGCCAGCAGCCCCCGGGGCCAAGGGCCCCAGCATTTT.

This chain joins TRBV7-9 and TRBJ2-7; 7 bases fit TRBD2. CDR1 is SEHNR and CDR2 is FQNEAQ in the germline V gene (reference sequence). This CDR3 spans 17 amino acids. V lost 5 bases, J lost 2 bases, and 15 bases stayed unmatched. This chain's CDR3 is CASSTTSRTRSPYEQYF. The CDR3 region has the DNA TGTGCCAGCAGCACAACCTCACGGACTAGAAGCCCCTACGAGCAGTACTTC.

A few counts support this clonotype. J is TRBJ2-7 and V is TRBV20-1; D might be TRBD2 (5 bases). Germline CDR1 and CDR2: DFQATT and SNEGSKA (reference sequence). The CDR3 is 13 amino acids. V was trimmed by 0 bases and J by 3 bases, leaving 9 bases between them. The DNA of the CDR3 is TGCAGTGCTAGAGATCTGGCGGGCTACGAGCAGTACTTC. Protein product: CSARDLAGYEQYF.

This clonotype turned up a few times. This rearrangement joins TRBV6-5 to TRBJ2-7, with a possible D match to TRBD1 (5 bases). V lost 6 bases and J 6 bases, leaving 12 bases between the germline ends. Germline assignment: CDR1 MNHEY and CDR2 SVGAGI. CDR3 length: 12 residues. For the CDR3, the DNA is TGTGCCAGCAGCCCCACAGGTACCGAGCAGTACTTC. This sequence encodes CASSPTGTEQYF.

The chain is built from TRBV11-2 and TRBJ2-2, with D possibly matching TRBD1 (6 bases). The ends were cut back, 3 bases at V and 4 bases at J, with 15 bases in the middle. Germline V CDR1 and CDR2: SGHAT, FQNNGV. The CDR3 is 16 residues long. The CDR3 here is CASSFTGSWITGELFF. In nucleotides, the CDR3 is TGTGCCAGCAGCTTTACAGGGAGTTGGATCACCGGGGAGCTGTTTTTT.

This chain links TRBV7-9 with TRBJ1-1, with 9 bases fitting TRBD1. CDR3 length: 14 residues. Germline CDR1 reads SEHNR; CDR2 reads FQNEAQ (reference sequence). With V trimmed by 6 bases and J by 0 bases, 2 bases remained unmatched. CDR3: CASSGDRVNTEAFF. In nucleotides, the CDR3 is TGTGCCAGCAGTGGGGACAGGGTGAACACTGAAGCTTTCTTT.

This clonotype has more than one count but fewer than ten. The rearrangement links TRBV4-1 to TRBJ1-2, with D uncertain. Looked up from germline, CDR1 is MGHRA and CDR2 is YSYEKL. This CDR3 is built from 15 residues. Trimming removed 4 bases at V and 4 bases at J, with 16 bases between. This CDR3 reads CASSPSAVSSYGYTF. The DNA of the CDR3 is TGCGCCAGCAGCCCCTCGGCAGTTTCCAGCTATGGCTACACCTTC.

This chain uses TRBV5-6 with TRBJ2-7; D possibly matches TRBD1 or TRBD2 (6 bases each). V gave up 2 bases and J gave up 1 base, with 13 bases separating them. The CDR3 has 15 residues. Per the germline V gene, CDR1 is SGHDT and CDR2 is YYEEEE. CDR3 sequence: CASSLQGLPSYEQYF. DNA of the CDR3: TGTGCCAGCAGCTTACAGGGACTTCCGTCCTACGAGCAGTACTTC. The variable domain in full, with the rest retrieved from reference TRBV5-6 and TRBJ2-7, is DAGVTQSPTHLIKTRGQQVTLRCSPKSGHDTVSWYQQALGQGPQFIFQYYEEEERQRGNFPDRFSGHQFPNYSSELNVNALLLGDSALYLCASSLQGLPSYEQYFGPGTRLTVT.

At least ten counts were recorded for this clonotype. V is TRBV28 and J is TRBJ2-3, with 8 bases identical to TRBD2. V lost 1 base and J lost 0; bases outside the gene matches: 3. Germline V gives CDR1 MDHEN, CDR2 SYDVKM. The CDR3 has 16 amino acids. The CDR3 reads CASSLLTGGSTDTQYF. The CDR3, as DNA: TGTGCCAGCAGTTTATTGACGGGGGGGAGCACAGATACGCAGTATTTT.

This clonotype was found a few times. In DNA, the CDR3 is TGTGCCAGCAGTACACCACAGGGGGCCAACGAGCAGTACTTC. Translated: CASSTPQGANEQYF. V gene TRBV28 combines with J gene TRBJ2-7, with 9 bases matching TRBD1. Germline V gene sequence: CDR1 MDHEN, CDR2 SYDVKM. With V trimmed by 5 bases and J by 5 bases, 7 bases remained unmatched. This CDR3 spans 14 amino acids.

This clonotype was found a few times. The genes are TRBV7-9 and TRBJ1-2; D gene unclear. CDR3 length: 16 amino acids. Germline-derived CDR1 and CDR2 are SEHNR and FQNEAQ (reference sequence). V shed 5 bases and J shed 8 bases, with 24 bases lying between them. The CDR3 DNA reads TGTGCCAGCAGCGACCTAGGTGGGCCGTACGGGATGGGCTACACCTTC. Its protein is CASSDLGGPYGMGYTF. Filled out from reference TRBV7-9 and TRBJ1-2, the complete variable domain reads DTGVSQNPRHKITKRGQNVTFRCDPISEHNRLYWYRQTLGQGPEFLTYFQNEAQLEKSRLLSDRFSAERPKGSFSTLEIQRTEQGDSAMYLCASSDLGGPYGMGYTFGSGTRLTVV.

This clonotype was counted between two and nine times. The chain is built from TRBV11-2 and TRBJ1-5, with TRBD1 identical over 7 bases. V dropped 5 bases and J dropped 2; count of bases not matched to a gene: 3. The CDR3 is 14 amino acids. CDR1 and CDR2 from the germline V gene are SGHAT and FQNNGV. CDR3 sequence reads: CASSATGGNQPQHF. The CDR3 DNA is TGTGCCAGCAGCGCTACAGGGGGCAATCAGCCCCAGCATTTT.

This clonotype has a count of ten or more. The chain carries TRBV7-8 and TRBJ2-2; D call uncertain. From germline, CDR1 is SGHVS and CDR2 FQNEAQ. The CDR3 is 11 amino acids. V was pared by 5 bases and J by 5 bases, with 3 bases between. CDR3 amino acids: CASSRTGELFF. CDR3 sequence (DNA): TGTGCCAGCAGCCGGACCGGGGAGCTGTTTTTT.

This chain uses TRBV7-6 with TRBJ1-1; the match to TRBD1 covers 8 bases. CDR3 length: 15 residues. CDR1 is SGHVS, CDR2 FNYEAQ, per germline. V was pared by 1 base and J by 4 bases, with 5 bases of the junction left unmatched. CDR3 in amino acids: CASSLVRGQITEAFF. The CDR3, as DNA: TGTGCCAGCAGCTTAGTCAGGGGGCAGATCACTGAAGCTTTCTTT.

This clonotype was counted at least ten times. The chain is built from TRBV7-9 and TRBJ2-1; possible D gene TRBD1, 5 bases. Deletions cut 0 bases from V and 8 bases from J, with 14 bases between. The CDR3 runs to 15 residues. CDR1 and CDR2 from the germline V gene are SEHNR and FQNEAQ (reference sequence). The CDR3 here is CASSLAPRGYDEQFF. CDR3 DNA sequence: TGTGCCAGCAGCTTAGCGCCAAGGGGTTACGATGAGCAGTTCTTC.

This clonotype was observed a handful of times. The rearrangement links TRBV5-1 to TRBJ1-2; D perhaps matches TRBD1 (5 bases). Trimming cost V 4 bases and J 2 bases, with 12 bases left between them. Germline CDR1 and CDR2: SGHRS and YFSETQ. This CDR3 contains 14 residues. The CDR3 DNA follows: TGCGCCAGCAGCGAACCGGGACGGAACTATGGCTACACCTTC. Translated, it gives CASSEPGRNYGYTF. Together with reference TRBV5-1 and TRBJ1-2, the CDR3 gives the full variable domain: KAGVTQTPRYLIKTRGQQVTLSCSPISGHRSVSWYQQTPGQGLQFLFEYFSETQRNKGNFPGRFSGRQFSNSRSEMNVSTLELGDSALYLCASSEPGRNYGYTFGSGTRLTVV.

The V and J genes are TRBV6-1 and TRBJ2-5, with 9 nucleotides matching TRBD1. With 0 bases clipped from V and 4 bases from J, the junction kept 9 bases outside the gene matches. The CDR3 is 17 amino acids. CDR1 and CDR2 from the germline V gene are MNHNS and SASEGT. The CDR3 loop reads CASSEAVPGQGGETQYF. In DNA, the CDR3 is TGTGCCAGCAGTGAAGCTGTACCGGGACAGGGTGGAGAGACCCAGTACTTC.

CDR3 region: CAWSRGSQNTQYF. DNA of the CDR3: TGTGCCTGGAGCAGGGGGTCCCAGAATACGCAGTATTTT. The J gene is TRBJ2-3, the V gene TRBV30, with TRBD1 matching over 7 bases. Germline CDR1 reads GTSNPN; CDR2 reads SVGIG (reference sequence). V lost 3 bases to trimming and J lost 7 bases; unmatched junction nucleotides: 7. The CDR3 extends over 13 amino acids.

This clonotype was observed a handful of times. The chain combines TRBV7-9 with TRBJ2-6, with D possibly TRBD1 on 6 matching bases. Germline CDR1 is SEHNR and CDR2 is FQNEAQ (reference sequence). The CDR3 spans 16 residues. The V end lost 1 base, the J end lost 2 bases, and 9 bases lay between the germline ends. CDR3 protein: CASSLVAGAGANVLTF. The CDR3 DNA is TGTGCCAGCAGCTTAGTGGCAGGGGCTGGGGCCAACGTCCTGACTTTC.